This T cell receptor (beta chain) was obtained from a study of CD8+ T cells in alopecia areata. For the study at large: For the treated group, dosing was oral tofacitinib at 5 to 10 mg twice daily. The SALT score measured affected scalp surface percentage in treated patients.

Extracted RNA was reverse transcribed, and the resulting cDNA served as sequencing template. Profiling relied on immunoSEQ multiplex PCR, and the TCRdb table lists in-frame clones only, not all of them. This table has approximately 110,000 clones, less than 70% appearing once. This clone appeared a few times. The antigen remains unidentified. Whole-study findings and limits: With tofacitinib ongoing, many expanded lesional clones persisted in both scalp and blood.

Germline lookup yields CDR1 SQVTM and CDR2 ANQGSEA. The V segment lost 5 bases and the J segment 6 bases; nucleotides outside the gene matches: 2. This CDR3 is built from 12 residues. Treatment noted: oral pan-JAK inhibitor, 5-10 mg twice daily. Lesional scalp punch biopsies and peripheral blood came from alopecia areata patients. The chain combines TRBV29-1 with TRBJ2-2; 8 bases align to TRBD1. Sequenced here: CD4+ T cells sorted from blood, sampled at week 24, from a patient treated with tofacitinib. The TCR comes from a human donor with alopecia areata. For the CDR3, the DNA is TGCAGCGTTTCGACAGGGGCCGGGGAGCTGTTTTTT. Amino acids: CSVSTGAGELFF.